This entry concerns a single T cell receptor (beta chain). Its antigen is not known. Amplification used 60 Vbeta primers and 13 Jbeta primers. Some clones are missing from TCRdb's copy, which holds only in-frame ones; the method was immunoSEQ multiplex PCR. The table includes around 190,000 clones, roughly 87% detected once. This entry comes from a study of cytomegalovirus exposure and HLA in healthy donors. CDR3 length: 15 amino acids. J was trimmed by 7 bases and V by 2 bases; bases with no gene match: 4. Germline V gene data show CDR1 as SGHTA and CDR2 as FQGTGA. General study results and limits: A missense DCLRE1C variant was associated with V- and J-gene trimming of TCR beta chains in a later analysis, and an independent cohort replicated the association. For most subjects, TCR beta sequences were reported to predict HLA-A and HLA-B alleles with accuracy. The likely explanation for a cluster of highly shared sequence variants was sequencing artifact. The records held CMV serostatus as the only immune exposure information.

The receptor comes from a boy aged 2 to 10 in good health and CMV-seronegative. The sample was PBMCs. The chain links TRBV7-3 to TRBJ2-1, with 11 bases identical to TRBD2. The CDR3 nucleotides read TGTGCCAGCAGCTTAGGGGGACTAGCGGTTAATGAGCAGTTCTTC. Amino acids: CASSLGGLAVNEQFF.